Listed below are T cell receptor beta chains from one sample, sequenced in a study of OX40 agonist ivuxolimab in advanced cancers. Sequenced by immunoSEQ multiplex PCR; TCRdb stores in-frame clones only, minus some. The table includes about 48,000 clones, roughly 90% detected once. Here the sequenced sample was CD4+ or CD8+ T cells sorted from blood, taken in a trial of the OX40 agonist ivuxolimab. The source is an adult with an advanced solid tumor such as melanoma, head and neck, liver or kidney cancer. Both conserved end residues are part of each CDR3. Fields, in order: V gene, J gene, D gene, CDR3 protein. A D gene is named only where the DNA matches it firmly.

TRBV7-8	TRBJ1-5	-	CASSPGGMSQPQHF
TRBV7-8	TRBJ2-2	-	CASSPRTSPNTGELFF
TRBV5-6	TRBJ1-2	-	CASSFWAAYGYTF
TRBV27	TRBJ2-7	-	CASSLADVLPYEQYF
TRBV27	TRBJ1-2	TRBD1	CASTTGLCCYGYTF
TRBV4-3	-	TRBD2	CASSQVGSGIDEQYF
TRBV27	TRBJ1-2	-	CASSDQNLGYGYTF
TRBV28	TRBJ2-5	-	CASSTWEEGETQYF
TRBV29-1	TRBJ2-1	-	CSVEREPYNEQFF
TRBV14	TRBJ1-6	-	CASSQLAFSSYNSPLHF
TRBV29-1	TRBJ1-2	-	CSVGQFNGYTF
TRBV29-1	TRBJ2-5	-	CSVEPSPAGAETQYF
TRBV6-6	TRBJ1-1	-	CASSYKPNTEAFF
TRBV5-5	TRBJ1-4	-	CASSLGGLGYEKLFF
TRBV2	TRBJ1-1	-	CASRLGENTEAFF
TRBV29-1	TRBJ2-5	TRBD1	CSGRYRDRGPHTYF
TRBV27	TRBJ1-2	-	CASSFGSANYGYTF
TRBV6-1	TRBJ1-1	TRBD1	CASRPTGLNTEAFF
TRBV10-1	TRBJ1-2	-	CASSDGAGYTF
TRBV7-9	TRBJ1-1	-	CASSLVRAPTEAFF
TRBV6-5	TRBJ2-1	-	CASSYFVFEQFF
TRBV28	TRBJ2-5	-	CASSLEQGETQYF
TRBV4-1	TRBJ2-1	-	CASSQSPETGYNEQFF
TRBV9	TRBJ2-3	-	CASGEGAGGPTDTQYF
TRBV28	TRBJ2-5	TRBD2	CASSSPRVQREKETQYF
TRBV19	TRBJ1-2	-	CASSIDEIGRFYGYTF
TRBV6-1	TRBJ2-3	-	CASSETAGTDTQYF
TRBV18	TRBJ2-7	TRBD2	CASSPPSGTYEQYF
TRBV4-1	TRBJ2-5	TRBD2	CASSQSLGLGIKTQYF
TRBV7-3	TRBJ1-1	-	CASSLGSAANTEAFF
TRBV7-9	TRBJ2-1	-	CASSHGAYNEQFF
TRBV6-6	TRBJ1-3	-	CASSYHEGNTIYF
TRBV15	TRBJ2-1	-	CATSYPPRGYNEQFF
TRBV5-4	TRBJ2-1	-	CASSSYNEQFF
TRBV6-4	TRBJ1-1	-	CASSDGWNTEAFF
TRBV5-4	TRBJ1-2	-	CASSFEERVSYTF
TRBV27	TRBJ2-1	TRBD2	CASSQLAGGPNNEQFF
TRBV10-3	TRBJ1-2	-	CAISESGEVGYGYTF
TRBV2	TRBJ1-4	-	CASRVWGAFNEKLFF
TRBV5-6	TRBJ2-1	TRBD2	CASSPTSGRAQLYNEQFF
TRBV7-6	TRBJ1-6	-	CASSRREGGIHSPLHF
TRBV7-9	TRBJ1-3	-	CASSLVSGPSGNTIYF
TRBV7-6	TRBJ2-2	TRBD2	CASSLGTSGSGTGELFF
TRBV19	TRBJ2-1	TRBD2	CASSIEGTSLHEQFF
TRBV19	TRBJ1-1	-	CAPTDSEAFF
TRBV28	TRBJ2-7	-	CASSWGATASYEQYF
TRBV29-1	TRBJ1-1	TRBD1	CSAGGRGLSEAFF
TRBV7-8	TRBJ1-1	-	CASSLGAVGSTEAFF
TRBV7-7	TRBJ2-1	-	CASSLDLDKDNEQFF
TRBV7-6	TRBJ1-2	-	CASSFKVGDGYTF
TRBV9	TRBJ1-2	-	CASSVGSAREGYTF
TRBV10-3	TRBJ1-1	-	CAISEPPSGYTEAFF
TRBV5-4	TRBJ2-3	TRBD1	CASSYRGEADTQYF
TRBV28	-	-	CASSLDRFYEQYF
TRBV10-3	TRBJ1-2	TRBD1	CAISPSKTGGFDGYTF
TRBV5-6	TRBJ2-2	-	CASSLGGAGELFF